This TCR beta chain appears in the sequencing data of a study of blood T cell repertoires in COVID-19. V lost 1 base, J lost 5 bases, and 18 bases lay in between. CDR3 length equals 17 residues. The germline gives CDR1 KGHSH, CDR2 LQKENI. The method was immunoSEQ multiplex PCR; TCRdb's version includes in-frame clones alone and lacks a portion of them. The sample records approximately 330,000 clones, 70% to 90% being singletons. V gene TRBV18 combines with J gene TRBJ2-1; no definite D call. The sequencing input was peripheral blood. The TCR comes from a woman in her 50s with active or convalescent COVID-19. In nucleotides, the CDR3 is TGTGCCAGCTCACCACAATTGCCTGCGACTGGAAACAATGAGCAGTTCTTC. It is translated as CASSPQLPATGNNEQFF.